Here is one T cell receptor (beta chain) with its context. Its specificity is unknown. The entry originates in a study of T cells in Graves' hyperthyroidism and ophthalmopathy. The CDR3 has 14 amino acids. Germline loops: CDR1 ENHRY, CDR2 SYGVKD. Trimming took 3 bases from V and 8 from J, leaving 16 bases between them. Whole-study results and caveats: A model using 13 V-J features told ophthalmopathy apart from stable hyperthyroidism.

Fresh peripheral blood, under 13 ml, was the source of the PBMCs. RNA transcripts gave rise to amplified TCR beta CDR3 regions. RT-PCR in the first round (using the HTBI primer set) targeted the TCR CDR3. TCRdb reprocessed the multiplex PCR reads via MiXCR and lists one record per CDR3 protein. Here the sample spans some 500,000 distinct CDR3 sequences, around 14% being singletons. The rearrangement links TRBV10-3 to TRBJ1-2; D gene uncertain. This receptor was taken from a woman under 30 with Graves' hyperthyroidism. Sequenced material: blood. The chain's CDR3 is CAISDGQASRGYTF. CDR3 sequence (DNA): TGTGCCATCAGTGATGGGCAGGCGTCGCGCGGCTACACCTTC.